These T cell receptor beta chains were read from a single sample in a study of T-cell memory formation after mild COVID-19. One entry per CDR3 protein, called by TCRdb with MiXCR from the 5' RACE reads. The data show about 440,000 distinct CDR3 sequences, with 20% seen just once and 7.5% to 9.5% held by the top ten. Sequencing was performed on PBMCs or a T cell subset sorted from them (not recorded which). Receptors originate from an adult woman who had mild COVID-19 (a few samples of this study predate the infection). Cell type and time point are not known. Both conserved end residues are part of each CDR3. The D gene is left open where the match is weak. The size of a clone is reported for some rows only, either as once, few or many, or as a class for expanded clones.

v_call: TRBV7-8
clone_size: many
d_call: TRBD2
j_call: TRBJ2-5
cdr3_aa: CASSLGASGRQETQYF
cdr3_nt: TGTGCCAGCAGCTTAGGGGCTAGCGGGAGACAAGAGACCCAGTACTTC

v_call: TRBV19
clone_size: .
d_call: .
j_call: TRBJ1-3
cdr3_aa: CASSIERAGNTIYF
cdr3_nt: TGTGCCAGTAGTATCGAGCGCGCTGGAAACACCATATATTTT

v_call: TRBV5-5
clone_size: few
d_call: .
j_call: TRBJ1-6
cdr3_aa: CASSLVPGTDPPYNSPLHF
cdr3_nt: TGTGCCAGCAGCTTGGTTCCTGGGACTGATCCCCCCTATAATTCACCCCTCCACTTT

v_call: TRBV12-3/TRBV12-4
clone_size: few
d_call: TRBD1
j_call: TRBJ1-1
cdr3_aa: CASSSRDRETGIAFF
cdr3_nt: TGTGCCAGCAGTTCCCGGGACAGGGAAACGGGTATAGCTTTCTTT

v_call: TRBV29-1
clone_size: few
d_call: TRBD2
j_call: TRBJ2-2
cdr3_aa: CSVDSGGDTGELFF
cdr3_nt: TGCAGCGTTGACAGCGGGGGGGACACCGGGGAGCTGTTTTTT

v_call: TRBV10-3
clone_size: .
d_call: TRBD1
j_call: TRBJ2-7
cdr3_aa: CAISGGQGVNYEQYF
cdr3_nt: TGTGCCATCAGTGGGGGACAGGGCGTTAACTACGAGCAGTACTTC

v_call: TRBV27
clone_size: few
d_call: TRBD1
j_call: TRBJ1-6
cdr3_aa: CASSPRGFSSYNSPLHF
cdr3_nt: TGTGCCAGCAGTCCCAGGGGGTTCAGCTCCTATAATTCACCCCTCCACTTT

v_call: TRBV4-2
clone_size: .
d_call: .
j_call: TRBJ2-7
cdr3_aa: CASSQDNEVSGYEQYF
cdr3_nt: TGTGCCAGCAGCCAAGATAACGAGGTTTCGGGCTACGAGCAGTACTTC

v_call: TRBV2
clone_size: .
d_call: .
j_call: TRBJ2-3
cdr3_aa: CASMIGLHSFITSTDTQYF
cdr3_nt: TGTGCCAGCATGATTGGACTACACAGCTTTATAACAAGCACAGATACGCAGTATTTT

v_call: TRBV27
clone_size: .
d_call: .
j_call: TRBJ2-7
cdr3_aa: CASSLQGYSYEQYF
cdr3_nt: TGTGCCAGCAGTTTACAGGGGTACTCCTACGAGCAGTACTTC

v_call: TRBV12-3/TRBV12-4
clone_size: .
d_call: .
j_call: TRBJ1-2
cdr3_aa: CASSLRGIYGYTF
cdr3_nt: TGTGCCAGCAGTTTAAGAGGAATCTATGGCTACACCTTC

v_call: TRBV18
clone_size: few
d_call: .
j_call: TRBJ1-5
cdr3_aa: CASSPQTGSEPQHF
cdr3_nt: TGTGCCAGCTCACCACAGACAGGCTCGGAGCCCCAGCATTTT

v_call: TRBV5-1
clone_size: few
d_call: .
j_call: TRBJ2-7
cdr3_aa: CASSGQGPPLEQYF
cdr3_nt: TGCGCCAGCAGCGGGCAGGGACCCCCACTCGAGCAGTACTTC

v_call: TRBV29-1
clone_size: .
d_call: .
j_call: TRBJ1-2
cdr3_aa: CSVSPGGGFGYGYTF
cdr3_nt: TGCAGCGTTTCCCCGGGGGGGGGCTTCGGATATGGCTACACCTTC

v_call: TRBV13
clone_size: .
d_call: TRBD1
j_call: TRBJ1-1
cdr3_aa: CASSTWTGGTEAFF
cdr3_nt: TGTGCCAGCAGCACGTGGACAGGGGGAACTGAAGCTTTCTTT

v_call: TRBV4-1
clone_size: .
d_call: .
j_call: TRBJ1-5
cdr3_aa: CASSPLQDQPQHF
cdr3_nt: TGCGCCAGCAGCCCCCTACAGGATCAGCCCCAGCATTTT

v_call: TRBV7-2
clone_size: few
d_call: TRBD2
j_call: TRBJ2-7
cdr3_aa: CASSTGTSGTYEQYF
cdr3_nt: TGTGCCAGCAGCACCGGGACTAGCGGGACCTACGAGCAGTACTTC

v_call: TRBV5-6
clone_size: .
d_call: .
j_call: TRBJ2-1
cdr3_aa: CASTSLGRYQQFF
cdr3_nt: TGTGCCAGCACCTCGTTGGGGAGGTATCAGCAGTTCTTC

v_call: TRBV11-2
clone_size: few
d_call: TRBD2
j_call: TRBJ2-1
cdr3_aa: CASSFSGESSYNEQFF
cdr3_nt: TGTGCCAGCAGCTTCAGCGGGGAGAGCTCCTACAATGAGCAGTTCTTC

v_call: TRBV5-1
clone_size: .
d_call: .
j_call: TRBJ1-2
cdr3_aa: CASGDTPNYGYTF
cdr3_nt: TGCGCCAGCGGAGACACTCCGAACTATGGCTACACCTTC

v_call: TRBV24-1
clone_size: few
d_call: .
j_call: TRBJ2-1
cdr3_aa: CATSDLFGADNEQFF
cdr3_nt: TGTGCCACCAGTGATCTCTTCGGGGCCGACAATGAGCAGTTCTTC

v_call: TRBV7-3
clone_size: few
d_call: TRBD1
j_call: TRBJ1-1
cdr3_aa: CASSRDSWNEAFF
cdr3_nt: TGTGCCAGCAGTCGGGACAGCTGGAATGAAGCTTTCTTT

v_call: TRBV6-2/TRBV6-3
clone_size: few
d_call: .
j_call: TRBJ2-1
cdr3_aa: CASSPGASLYEQFF
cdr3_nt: TGTGCCAGCAGTCCCGGAGCTAGCTTATATGAGCAGTTCTTC

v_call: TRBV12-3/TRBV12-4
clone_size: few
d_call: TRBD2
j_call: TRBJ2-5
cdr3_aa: CASSTGGAGQETQYF
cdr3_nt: TGTGCCAGCAGTACCGGGGGGGCAGGTCAAGAGACCCAGTACTTC

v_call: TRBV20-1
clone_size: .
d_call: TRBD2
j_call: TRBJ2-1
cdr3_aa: CSARPSGLAGGSQFF
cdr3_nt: TGCAGTGCTAGGCCCTCGGGACTAGCGGGAGGTTCGCAGTTCTTC

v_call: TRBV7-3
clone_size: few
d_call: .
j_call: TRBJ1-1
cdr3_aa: CASSLHGGINTEAFF
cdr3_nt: TGTGCCAGCAGCCTTCACGGGGGTATCAACACTGAAGCTTTCTTT

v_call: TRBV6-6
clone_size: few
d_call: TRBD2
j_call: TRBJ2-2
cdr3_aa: CASSYSMAPAGRNTGELFF
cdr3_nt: TGTGCCAGCAGTTACTCGATGGCCCCAGCGGGACGAAACACCGGGGAGCTGTTTTTT

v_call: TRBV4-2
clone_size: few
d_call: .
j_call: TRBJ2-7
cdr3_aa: CASSQGWDGVEQYF
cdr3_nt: TGTGCCAGCAGCCAGGGGTGGGATGGGGTTGAGCAGTACTTC

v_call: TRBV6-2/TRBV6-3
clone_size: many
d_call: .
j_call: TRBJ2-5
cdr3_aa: CASRPITRHRVRETQYF
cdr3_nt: TGTGCCAGCAGACCCATAACGCGTCACAGGGTTCGCGAGACCCAGTACTTC

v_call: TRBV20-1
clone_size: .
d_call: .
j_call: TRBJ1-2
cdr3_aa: CSANAGSNYGYTF
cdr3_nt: TGCAGTGCTAACGCAGGCAGCAACTATGGCTACACCTTC

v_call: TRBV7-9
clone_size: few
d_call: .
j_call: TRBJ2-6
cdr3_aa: CASSPTTSGANVLTF
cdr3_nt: TGTGCCAGCAGTCCTACTACCTCTGGGGCCAACGTCCTGACTTTC

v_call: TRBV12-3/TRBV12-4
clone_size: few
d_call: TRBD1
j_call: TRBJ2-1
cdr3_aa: CASTHGTGEQFF
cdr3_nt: TGTGCCAGCACCCACGGGACAGGCGAGCAGTTCTTC

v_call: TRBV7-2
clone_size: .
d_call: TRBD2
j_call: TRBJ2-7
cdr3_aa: CASSLVLTSGFSYEQYF
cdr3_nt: TGTGCCAGCAGCTTAGTTTTAACTAGCGGGTTCTCCTACGAGCAGTACTTC

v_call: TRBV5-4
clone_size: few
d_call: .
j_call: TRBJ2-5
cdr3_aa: CASSLDGGGVGETQYF
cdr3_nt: TGTGCCAGCAGCTTGGATGGCGGTGGGGTCGGGGAGACCCAGTACTTC

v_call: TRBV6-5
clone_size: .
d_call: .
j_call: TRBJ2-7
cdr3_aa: CASSYGVTSLGQYF
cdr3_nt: TGTGCCAGCAGTTACGGGGTTACGAGTTTGGGGCAGTACTTC

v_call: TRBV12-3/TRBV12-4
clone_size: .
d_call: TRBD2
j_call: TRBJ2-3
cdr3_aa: CASSFRRGGTDTQYF
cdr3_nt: TGTGCCAGCAGTTTTCGGCGGGGGGGCACAGATACGCAGTATTTT

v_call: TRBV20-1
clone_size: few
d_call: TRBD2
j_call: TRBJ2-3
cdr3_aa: CSASKRGFTDTQYF
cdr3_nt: TGCAGTGCTAGTAAGCGGGGGTTCACAGATACGCAGTATTTT

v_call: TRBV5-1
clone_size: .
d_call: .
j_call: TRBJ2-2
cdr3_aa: CASSLLSNSPNTGELFF
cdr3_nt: TGCGCCAGCAGCTTGCTCAGTAACAGCCCGAACACCGGGGAGCTGTTTTTT

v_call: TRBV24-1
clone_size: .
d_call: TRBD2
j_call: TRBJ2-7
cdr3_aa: CATAAGGSYEQYF
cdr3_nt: TGTGCCACCGCGGCGGGAGGGTCCTACGAGCAGTACTTC

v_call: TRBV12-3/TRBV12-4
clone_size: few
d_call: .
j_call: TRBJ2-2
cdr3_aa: CASSLTPDTGELFF
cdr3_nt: TGTGCCAGCAGTTTAACGCCAGACACCGGGGAGCTGTTTTTT

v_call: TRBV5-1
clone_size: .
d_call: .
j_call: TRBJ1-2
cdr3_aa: CASSGQPTSRGYTF
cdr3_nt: TGCGCCAGCAGCGGACAGCCCACTTCGAGGGGCTACACCTTC

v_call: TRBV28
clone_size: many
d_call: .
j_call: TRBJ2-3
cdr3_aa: CASWGRGTGTDTQYF
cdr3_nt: TGTGCCAGCTGGGGCAGGGGAACGGGCACAGATACGCAGTATTTT

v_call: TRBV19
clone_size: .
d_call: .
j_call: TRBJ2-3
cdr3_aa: CASSSTPGYTDTQYF
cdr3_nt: TGTGCCAGTAGTTCAACCCCTGGATACACAGATACGCAGTATTTT

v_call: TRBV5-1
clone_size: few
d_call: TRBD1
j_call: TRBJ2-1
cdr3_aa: CASSFGDRESNEQFF
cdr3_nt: TGCGCCAGCAGCTTCGGGGACAGGGAGTCAAATGAGCAGTTCTTC

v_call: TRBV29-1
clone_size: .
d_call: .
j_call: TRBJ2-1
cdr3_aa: CSVFSEQFF
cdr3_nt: TGCAGCGTGTTCTCTGAGCAGTTCTTC